These 21 T cell receptor beta chains originate from one sample sequenced in a study of blood T cell repertoires in COVID-19. Measured with immunoSEQ multiplex PCR; TCRdb has only the in-frame clones, and not every one. The table includes 30,000 to 45,000 clones, about 84% detected once. Input material: peripheral blood. The source of these receptors is a man older than 75 with active or convalescent COVID-19.

This sequence joins TRBV4-2 and TRBJ2-5; the D gene could be TRBD1 or TRBD2 (7 bases each). In germline, CDR1 is LGHNA, CDR2 YNFKEQ. With 7 bases removed from V and 7 bases from J, the gap between germline ends came to 10 bases. This CDR3 region has 11 residues. The CDR3 loop reads CASTRGGTQYF. CDR3 nucleotides: TGTGCCAGCACCAGGGGGGGGACCCAGTACTTC.

This clone came up once. This rearrangement joins TRBV19 to TRBJ1-5; 7 positions match TRBD1. The V gene end was trimmed by 5 bases and the J gene end by 11 bases; junction bases not matched to a gene: 9. CDR3 length: 13 amino acids. CDR1 and CDR2 (germline): LNHDA, SQIVND (reference sequence). CDR3 residues: CASSLSDRAAQHF. CDR3 sequence (DNA): TGTGCCAGTAGTTTATCCGACAGGGCGGCCCAGCATTTT.

The genes are TRBV4-1 and TRBJ2-1; the D gene is possibly TRBD1 (5 bases). In germline, CDR1 is MGHRA, CDR2 YSYEKL. The CDR3 consists of 15 residues. The V and J ends lost 2 bases and 10 bases respectively, with 18 bases between them. The CDR3, as DNA: TGCGCCAGCAGCCAAAATCAACAAGGGGTCATGGAGCAGTTCTTC. Translating gives CASSQNQQGVMEQFF.

The chain links TRBV7-9 to TRBJ2-3; no clear D. Germline assignment: CDR1 SEHNR and CDR2 FQNEAQ (reference sequence). V lost 2 bases, J lost 7 bases, and 7 bases lay in between. The CDR3 is made up of 12 amino acids. CDR3 DNA: TGTGCCAGCAGCTTAAGTGGCAATACGCAGTATTTT. It yields the protein CASSLSGNTQYF.

The genes are TRBV7-9 and TRBJ2-1; 10 positions agree with TRBD2. After removal of 5 bases from V and 8 bases from J, the junction contained 15 bases not matched to a gene. The CDR3 length is 17 residues. CDR1 is SEHNR and CDR2 is FQNEAQ in the germline V gene (reference sequence). CDR3 region: CASSRPLSSGSSHEQFF. CDR3 in DNA: TGTGCCAGCAGCCGCCCTCTCTCTAGCGGGAGTTCGCATGAGCAGTTCTTC.

This chain uses TRBV5-5 with TRBJ2-7; a weak D match, TRBD1 (6 bases). This CDR3 contains 16 residues. V gave up 0 bases and J gave up 4 bases, with 17 bases separating them. Germline V gene sequence: CDR1 SGHKS, CDR2 YYEKEE (reference sequence). The CDR3 coding sequence is TGTGCCAGCAGCTTGGCCGGGTCAGGGGTTGGATACGAGCAGTACTTC. Its translation is CASSLAGSGVGYEQYF. Full variable domain (outside the CDR3, taken from reference TRBV5-5 and TRBJ2-7): DAGVTQSPTHLIKTRGQQVTLRCSPISGHKSVSWYQQVLGQGPQFIFQYYEKEERGRGNFPDRFSARQFPNYSSELNVNALLLGDSALYLCASSLAGSGVGYEQYFGPGTRLTVT.

V and J are TRBV30 and TRBJ2-1; 7 nucleotides match TRBD2. This CDR3 region has 15 residues. CDR1 and CDR2 (germline): GTSNPN, SVGIG (reference sequence). V was pared by 4 bases and J by 10 bases, with 16 bases of the junction left unmatched. CDR3 bases: TGTGCCTGGACTCCCCTCCCGGGGGGTATGGGGGAGCAGTTCTTC. Encoded protein: CAWTPLPGGMGEQFF.

This clone was counted once. The gene calls are TRBV18 and TRBJ2-1; 10 bases fit TRBD1. There are 14 residues in the CDR3. CDR1 and CDR2 from the germline V gene are KGHSH and LQKENI. The junction had 1 base not matched to a gene; V was cut back by 6 bases and J by 2 bases. The DNA of the CDR3 is TGTGCCAGCTCCGGGACAGGGGCCTACAATGAGCAGTTCTTC. Its protein is CASSGTGAYNEQFF.

V is TRBV5-6 and J is TRBJ1-2, with unresolved D. V lost 2 bases and J lost 5, with 4 bases in between. This CDR3 has 11 amino acids. Germline lookup yields CDR1 SGHDT and CDR2 YYEEEE. The CDR3 DNA reads TGTGCCAGCAGCTTCGGGTATGGCTACACCTTC. Translation: CASSFGYGYTF.

The chain couples TRBV7-2 to TRBJ1-2; D might be TRBD1 (5 bases). The CDR3 runs to 14 residues. Germline assignment: CDR1 SGHTA and CDR2 FQGNSA. Trimming stripped 5 bases from V and 8 bases from J, with 18 bases between. The chain's CDR3 is CASSPDWGGGGYTF. The CDR3 DNA is TGTGCCAGCAGCCCGGACTGGGGGGGTGGCGGCTACACCTTC.

This clone was detected only once. V and J are TRBV28 and TRBJ2-7; 10 bases are a match to TRBD2. CDR3 length: 14 residues. Trimming at V came to 6 bases and at J to 4 bases, leaving 6 bases not matched to a gene. Per germline, CDR1 MDHEN and CDR2 SYDVKM. The CDR3: CASRTGLATYEQYF. The DNA for the CDR3 is TGTGCCAGCAGAACGGGACTAGCGACTTACGAGCAGTACTTC.

The V gene is TRBV4-3, the J gene TRBJ2-2; 9 nucleotides line up with TRBD2. Germline lookup yields CDR1 LGHNA and CDR2 YSLEER. Trimming took 0 bases from V and 5 from J; bases not matched to a gene: 7. There are 17 residues in the CDR3. CDR3 nucleotides: TGCGCCAGCAGCCAAGATTTGGCGGGAGGGCCAACCGGGGAGCTGTTTTTT. Translating it yields CASSQDLAGGPTGELFF.

The genes are TRBV4-3 and TRBJ2-1; TRBD2 aligns across 7 bases. The CDR3 runs to 16 residues. V was clipped by 0 bases and J by 6 bases; unmatched bases: 8. Germline V gene data show CDR1 as LGHNA and CDR2 as YSLEER. CDR3 sequence (DNA): TGCGCCAGCAGCCAAGAGCCAGCGGGGAGCGGCAATGAGCAGTTCTTC. Amino acids: CASSQEPAGSGNEQFF.

V and J are TRBV20-1 and TRBJ2-5; D is ambiguous. Germline CDR1 is DFQATT and CDR2 is SNEGSKA (reference sequence). CDR3 length: 11 residues. The V end lost 3 bases, the J end lost 5 bases, and 7 bases lay between the germline ends. The CDR3: CSASPGETQYF. In DNA form, the CDR3 reads TGCAGTGCTAGCCCCGGGGAGACCCAGTACTTC.

The chain recombines TRBV29-1 with TRBJ2-7, with 11 bases lining up with TRBD1. Losses at the gene ends were 6 bases for V and 7 bases for J; bases not matched to a gene: 5. There are 12 residues in the CDR3. The germline gives CDR1 SQVTM, CDR2 ANQGSEA. This CDR3 reads CSVGQGVGEQYF. CDR3 bases: TGCAGCGTGGGACAGGGGGTCGGTGAGCAGTACTTC.

In its sample, this clone was seen a few times. In nucleotides, the CDR3 is TGTGCCAGCAGCCAAGATAGAGGGAGGGTGAACACCTTC. As protein: CASSQDRGRVNTF. The rearrangement uses TRBV4-2 and TRBJ1-2; no clear D gene. The germline V gene encodes CDR1 LGHNA and CDR2 YNFKEQ. The length of the CDR3 is 13 residues. V was cut by 0 bases and J by 12 bases, with 14 bases left in between.

The gene calls are TRBV6-5 and TRBJ1-2; possible D gene TRBD1, 6 bases. V was pared by 6 bases and J by 7 bases, with 12 bases between. Per germline, CDR1 MNHEY and CDR2 SVGAGI. The CDR3 length is 12 residues. CDR3 nucleotide sequence: TGTGCCAGCAGCAATACAGGGCTTGGCTACACCTTC. The encoded protein is CASSNTGLGYTF.

The chain links TRBV10-3 to TRBJ2-2, with 11 bases matching TRBD2. This CDR3 region has 17 residues. Trimming took 3 bases from V and 2 from J; bases not matched to a gene: 5. The V gene's germline CDR1 is ENHRY and CDR2 SYGVKD. CDR3 loop: CAISEFLAGGNTGELFF. The CDR3 coding sequence is TGTGCCATCAGTGAATTTCTAGCGGGGGGCAACACCGGGGAGCTGTTTTTT.

The chain is built from TRBV20-1 and TRBJ2-5, with TRBD2 matching 12 bases. Germline CDR1 DFQATT, CDR2 SNEGSKA (reference sequence). V lost 3 bases, J lost 3 bases, and 5 bases stayed unmatched. CDR3 length: 15 residues. CDR3 DNA: TGCAGTGCTAGTGGAGCTAGCGGGAGGGAAGAGACCCAGTACTTC. Its protein is CSASGASGREETQYF.

This chain joins TRBV6-2 or TRBV6-3 and TRBJ1-2; D uncertain. Germline CDR1 MNHEY, CDR2 SVGEGT. The CDR3 sequence is 13 residues long. Trimming pared 2 bases from V and 4 bases from J, leaving 8 bases between. As DNA, the CDR3 is TGTGCCAGCAGTTACCCCCCTCTCTATGGCTACACCTTC. Protein sequence: CASSYPPLYGYTF.

This rearrangement joins TRBV24-1 to TRBJ2-3; D gene ambiguous. CDR1 and CDR2 from the germline V gene are KGHDR and SFDVKD. The CDR3 is made up of 13 amino acids. Trimming stripped 1 base from V and 7 bases from J, with 8 bases between. This CDR3 is CATSDFRSYTQYF. The CDR3 bases are TGTGCCACCAGTGATTTCAGGTCATATACGCAGTATTTT.